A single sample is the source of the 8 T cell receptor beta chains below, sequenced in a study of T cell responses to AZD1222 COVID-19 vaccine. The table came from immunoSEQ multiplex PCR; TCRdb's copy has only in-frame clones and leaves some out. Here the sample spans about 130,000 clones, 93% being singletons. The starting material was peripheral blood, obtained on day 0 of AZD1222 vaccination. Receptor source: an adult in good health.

CDR3 region: CASSFSGEQPQHF. In DNA form, the CDR3 reads TGTGCCAGCAGCTTTTCAGGGGAACAGCCCCAGCATTTT. This sequence joins TRBV7-2 and TRBJ1-5; tentatively, D is TRBD1 (6 bases). The CDR3 has 13 residues. The V gene lost 3 bases and the J gene lost 7 bases, with 10 bases spanning the gap. Germline V gene sequence: CDR1 SGHTA, CDR2 FQGNSA.

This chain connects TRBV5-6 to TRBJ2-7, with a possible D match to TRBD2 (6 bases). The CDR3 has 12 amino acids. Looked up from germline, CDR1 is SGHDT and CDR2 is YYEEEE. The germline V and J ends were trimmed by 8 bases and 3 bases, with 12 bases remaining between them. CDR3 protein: CASAQGGYEQYF. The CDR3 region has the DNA TGTGCCAGTGCGCAGGGAGGCTACGAGCAGTACTTC.

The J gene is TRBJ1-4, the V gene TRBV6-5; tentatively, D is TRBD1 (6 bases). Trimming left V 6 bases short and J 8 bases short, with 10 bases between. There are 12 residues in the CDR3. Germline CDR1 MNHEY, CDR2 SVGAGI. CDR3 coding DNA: TGTGCCAGCAGCCCGGGGGCAGAAAAACTGTTTTTT. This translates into CASSPGAEKLFF.

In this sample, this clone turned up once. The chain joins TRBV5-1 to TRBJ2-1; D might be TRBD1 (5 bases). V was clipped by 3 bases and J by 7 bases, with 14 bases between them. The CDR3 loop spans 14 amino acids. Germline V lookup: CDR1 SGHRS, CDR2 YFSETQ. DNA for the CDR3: TGCGCCAGCAGCTACCAGGGCTTCGAAAATGAGCAGTTCTTC. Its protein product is CASSYQGFENEQFF.

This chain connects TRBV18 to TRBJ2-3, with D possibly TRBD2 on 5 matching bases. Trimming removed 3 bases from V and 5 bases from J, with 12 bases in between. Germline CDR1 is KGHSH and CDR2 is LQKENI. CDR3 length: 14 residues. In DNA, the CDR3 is TGTGCCAGCTCACCTACGGCCCGGGAAGATACGCAGTATTTT. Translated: CASSPTAREDTQYF. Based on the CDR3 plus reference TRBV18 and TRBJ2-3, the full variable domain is NAGVMQNPRHLVRRRGQEARLRCSPMKGHSHVYWYRQLPEEGLKFMVYLQKENIIDESGMPKERFSAEFPKEGPSILRIQQVVRGDSAAYFCASSPTAREDTQYFGPGTRLTVL.

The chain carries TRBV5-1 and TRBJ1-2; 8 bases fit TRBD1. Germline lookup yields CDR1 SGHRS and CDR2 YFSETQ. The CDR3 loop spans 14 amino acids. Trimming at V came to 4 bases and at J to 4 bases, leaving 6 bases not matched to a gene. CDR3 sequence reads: CASSLGQGGYGYTF. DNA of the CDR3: TGCGCCAGCAGCCTCGGACAGGGCGGCTATGGCTACACCTTC.

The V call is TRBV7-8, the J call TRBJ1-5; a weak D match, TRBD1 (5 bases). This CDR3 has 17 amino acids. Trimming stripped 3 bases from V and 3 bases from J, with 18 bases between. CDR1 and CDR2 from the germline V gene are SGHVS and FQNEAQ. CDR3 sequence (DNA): TGTGCCAGCAGCTTCCCGGCAAAGATGGGGGACAATCAGCCCCAGCATTTT. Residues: CASSFPAKMGDNQPQHF.

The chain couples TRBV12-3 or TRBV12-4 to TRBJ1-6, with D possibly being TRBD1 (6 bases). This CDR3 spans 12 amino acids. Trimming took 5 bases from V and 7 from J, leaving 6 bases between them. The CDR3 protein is CASSQGNSPLHF. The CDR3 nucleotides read TGTGCCAGCAGTCAGGGGAATTCACCCCTCCACTTT.